These 19 T cell receptor beta chains originate from one sample sequenced in a study of blood T cell repertoires in COVID-19. The repertoire was sequenced with immunoSEQ multiplex PCR; TCRdb's copy has only in-frame clones and lacks some. The table shows more than 150,000 clones, with roughly 90% occurring only once. The sample was peripheral blood. The source of these receptors is a man between 70 and 80 years old with active or convalescent COVID-19.

The rearrangement joins TRBV4-3 to TRBJ2-5; no clear D gene. The CDR3 spans 13 residues. Germline CDR1 and CDR2: LGHNA and YSLEER. Trimming stripped 4 bases from V and 5 bases from J, with 11 bases between. CDR3 nucleotides: TGCGCCAGCAGCCCAGGCCGAGAGGAGACCCAGTACTTC. As protein: CASSPGREETQYF.

This clone was observed a few times. The J gene is TRBJ1-5, the V gene TRBV5-6; D is undetermined. Trimming pared 0 bases from V and 6 bases from J, leaving 7 bases between. Germline values: CDR1 SGHDT, CDR2 YYEEEE. The CDR3 covers 13 residues. CDR3 coding DNA: TGTGCCAGCAGCTTGGGTCACGGTCAGCCCCAGCATTTT. Its translation: CASSLGHGQPQHF.

This clone was seen a few times. The chain uses TRBV5-4 and TRBJ2-3; D gene uncertain. The germline gives CDR1 SGHNT, CDR2 YYREEE (reference sequence). The length of the CDR3 is 14 residues. Trimming pared 0 bases from V and 2 bases from J, leaving 7 bases between. The CDR3 spells CASSLGRNTDTQYF. As DNA, the CDR3 is TGTGCCAGCAGCTTGGGCAGAAACACAGATACGCAGTATTTT.

The J gene is TRBJ2-5, the V gene TRBV11-2; tentatively, D is TRBD1 (6 bases). V was shortened by 5 bases and J by 4 bases, with 11 bases between the two germline ends. The CDR3 length is 13 residues. Germline V gives CDR1 SGHAT, CDR2 FQNNGV. The CDR3 DNA is TGTGCCAGCAGCCGGACAGTGGGAGAGACCCAGTACTTC. Amino acids: CASSRTVGETQYF.

The chain recombines TRBV3-1 (or the pseudogene TRBV3-2) with TRBJ2-1; 7 bases agree with TRBD1. CDR1 LGHDT and CDR2 YNNKEL come from the germline V gene (reference sequence). Losses at the gene ends were 8 bases for V and 9 bases for J; bases not matched to a gene: 7. There are 12 residues in the CDR3. The CDR3 region is CASGRQGSEQFF. The CDR3 nucleotides read TGTGCCAGCGGAAGACAGGGTAGTGAGCAGTTCTTC.

As DNA, the CDR3 is TGTGCCAGCAGCCCCGGACTGAGGGGCACAGATACGCAGTATTTT. Protein sequence: CASSPGLRGTDTQYF. This chain joins TRBV5-4 and TRBJ2-3; D is possibly TRBD2 (5 bases). The CDR3 covers 15 residues. V was cut by 4 bases and J by 1 base, with 13 bases left in between. Germline V gene lookup returns CDR1 SGHNT and CDR2 YYREEE (reference sequence).

The chain employs TRBV9 and TRBJ2-1, with 7 bases identical to TRBD2. The CDR3 loop spans 14 amino acids. Losses at the gene ends were 2 bases for V and 8 bases for J; bases not matched to a gene: 7. Per germline, CDR1 SGDLS and CDR2 YYNGEE. CDR3 in amino acids: CASSVSGRSDEQFF. Here the CDR3 DNA reads TGTGCCAGCAGCGTGTCCGGGAGGTCGGATGAGCAGTTCTTC.

The chain has TRBV11-1 and TRBJ2-7; unclear D gene. CDR3 length: 12 amino acids. In germline, CDR1 is SGHAT, CDR2 FQDESV (reference sequence). Trimming left V 0 bases short and J 4 bases short, with 4 bases between. CDR3 coding DNA: TGTGCCAGCAGCTTAGCGAGGTACGAGCAGTACTTC. Protein product: CASSLARYEQYF.

The rearrangement links TRBV7-2 to TRBJ1-1; 8 bases line up with TRBD1. V gave up 6 bases and J gave up 4 bases; unmatched junction bases: 19. CDR1 and CDR2 from the germline V gene are SGHTA and FQGNSA. CDR3 size: 18 residues. CDR3 in amino acids: CASSPNRQGTGMGTEAFF. DNA for the CDR3: TGTGCCAGCAGTCCAAATCGACAGGGGACGGGGATGGGCACTGAAGCTTTCTTT.

The chain has TRBV28 and TRBJ2-1; 10 bases line up with TRBD2. There are 14 residues in the CDR3. Germline CDR1 and CDR2: MDHEN and SYDVKM. V was pared by 6 bases and J by 4 bases, with 3 bases of the junction left unmatched. The CDR3 protein is CASRGLATYNEQFF. As DNA, the CDR3 is TGTGCCAGCAGGGGACTAGCGACTTACAATGAGCAGTTCTTC.

V usage is TRBV29-1 and J usage is TRBJ2-1, with TRBD2 matching over 10 bases. Trimming at V came to 2 bases and at J to 5 bases, leaving 3 bases not matched to a gene. The CDR3 spans 14 residues. Germline CDR1 and CDR2: SQVTM and ANQGSEA. The CDR3, as DNA: TGCAGCGTTGAAACTAGCGGGGTTAACAATGAGCAGTTCTTC. This codes for CSVETSGVNNEQFF.

V and J are TRBV3-1 (or the pseudogene TRBV3-2) and TRBJ1-4; weak D call: TRBD1 (5 bases). Trimming cost V 1 base and J 3 bases, with 18 bases left between them. Looked up from germline, CDR1 is LGHDT and CDR2 is YNNKEL (reference sequence). This CDR3 comprises 18 residues. This CDR3 is CASSQGRKRGLPNEKLFF. Here the CDR3 DNA reads TGTGCCAGCAGCCAAGGACGTAAAAGGGGCCTCCCTAATGAAAAACTGTTTTTT.

V is TRBV15 and J is TRBJ1-3; a weak D match, TRBD1 (6 bases). The CDR3 length is 17 residues. Looked up from germline, CDR1 is LNHNV and CDR2 is YYDKDF (reference sequence). The ends were cut back, 6 bases at V and 2 bases at J, with 20 bases in the middle. CDR3 loop: CATSGGGRQLAGNTIYF. The CDR3 nucleotides read TGTGCCACCAGTGGGGGGGGCAGGCAGCTTGCTGGAAACACCATATATTTT. Full variable domain (missing parts from reference TRBV15 and TRBJ1-3): DAMVIQNPRYQVTQFGKPVTLSCSQTLNHNVMYWYQQKSSQAPKLLFHYYDKDFNNEADTPDNFQSRRPNTSFCFLDIRSPGLGDTAMYLCATSGGGRQLAGNTIYFGEGSWLTVV.

This rearrangement joins TRBV11-2 to TRBJ1-4; D not resolved. Trimming shortened V by 6 bases and J by 2 bases, and 13 bases separated the two germline ends. From germline, CDR1 is SGHAT and CDR2 FQNNGV. The CDR3 loop spans 15 amino acids. The CDR3 DNA is TGTGCCAGCAGGCTCGGGGTAGTGACTAATGAAAAACTGTTTTTT. It codes for CASRLGVVTNEKLFF. Complete variable domain (other parts from reference TRBV11-2 and TRBJ1-4): EAGVAQSPRYKIIEKRQSVAFWCNPISGHATLYWYQQILGQGPKLLIQFQNNGVVDDSQLPKDRFSAERLKGVDSTLKIQPAKLEDSAVYLCASRLGVVTNEKLFFGSGTQLSVL.

This clone was seen a handful of times. The V gene is TRBV11-2, the J gene TRBJ1-3, with D uncertain. The CDR3 has 13 amino acids. Germline V gene sequence: CDR1 SGHAT, CDR2 FQNNGV. Trimming removed 5 bases at V and 3 bases at J, with 8 bases between. The CDR3: CASSPLIGNTIYF. The CDR3, as DNA: TGTGCCAGCAGCCCCCTTATTGGAAACACCATATATTTT.

This rearrangement joins TRBV27 to TRBJ1-6; D call uncertain. Trimming removed 9 bases at V and 6 bases at J, with 12 bases between. This CDR3 has 13 residues. Per germline, CDR1 MNHEY and CDR2 SMNVEV (reference sequence). CDR3 sequence reads: CASKKAFNSPLHF. The CDR3 nucleotides read TGTGCCAGTAAGAAAGCCTTTAATTCACCCCTCCACTTT.

Only one count was recorded for this clone. The CDR3 bases are TGTGCTAGTGGTTTGATCAGACAGGTGGAGAACACTGAAGCTTTCTTT. Its protein is CASGLIRQVENTEAFF. The V call is TRBV12-5, the J call TRBJ1-1; possible D gene TRBD1, 6 bases. Trimming shortened V by 2 bases and J by 1 base, and 14 bases separated the two germline ends. The germline V gene has CDR1 LGHNT and CDR2 FRNRAP. The CDR3 length is 16 residues.

The chain links TRBV6-5 to TRBJ2-1, with D possibly TRBD2 on 6 matching bases. The germline V and J ends were trimmed by 11 bases and 7 bases, with 24 bases remaining between them. The CDR3 is 15 residues long. Germline V gene data show CDR1 as MNHEY and CDR2 as SVGAGI. The CDR3: CACIRVGSRWNEQFF. For the CDR3, the DNA is TGTGCCTGTATCCGTGTCGGGAGCAGATGGAATGAGCAGTTCTTC.

The chain employs TRBV7-2 and TRBJ1-6; 7 positions match TRBD1. The V gene's germline CDR1 is SGHTA and CDR2 FQGNSA. CDR3 length: 15 residues. The V and J ends lost 5 bases and 8 bases, in that order; junction bases with no gene match: 9. This chain's CDR3 is CASSPRTGGYSPLHF. The CDR3 nucleotides are TGTGCCAGCAGCCCCAGGACAGGAGGCTATTCACCCCTCCACTTT.